Detailed here is one T cell receptor beta chain. Through a sample-barcoded 5' primer and a J-beta primer mix, a second PCR was run for about 6 to 11 cycles. TCRdb re-called the 5' RACE reads with MiXCR, one entry per CDR3 protein. The sample consists of about a million distinct CDR3 sequences, 35% to 40% of them appearing once. The data were taken from a study of blood T cells in healthy people across ages. Germline CDR1 is ENHRY and CDR2 is SYGVKD. This CDR3 region has 12 residues. V shed 10 bases, J shed 8 bases, and the junction held 5 bases outside the gene matches. Isolation of PBMCs gave at least 6 million cells per sample.

The rearrangement links TRBV10-3 to TRBJ1-6, with 7 bases fitting TRBD1. The source is a man between 18 and 35 years old in good health. What was sequenced was blood. DNA for the CDR3: TGTGCCACCAGGGGGGGGTATTCACCCCTCCACTTT. Translation gives CATRGGYSPLHF.